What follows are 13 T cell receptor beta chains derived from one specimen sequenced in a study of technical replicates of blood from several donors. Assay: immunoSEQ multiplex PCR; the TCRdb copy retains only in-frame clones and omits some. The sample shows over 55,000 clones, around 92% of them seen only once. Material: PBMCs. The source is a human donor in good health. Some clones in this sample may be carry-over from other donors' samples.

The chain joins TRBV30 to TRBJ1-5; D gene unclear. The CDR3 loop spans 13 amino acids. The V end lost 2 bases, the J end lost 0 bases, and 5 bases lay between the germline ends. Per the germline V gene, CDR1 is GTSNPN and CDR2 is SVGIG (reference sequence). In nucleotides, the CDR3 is TGTGCCTGGAGTACTGATAGCAATCAGCCCCAGCATTTT. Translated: CAWSTDSNQPQHF.

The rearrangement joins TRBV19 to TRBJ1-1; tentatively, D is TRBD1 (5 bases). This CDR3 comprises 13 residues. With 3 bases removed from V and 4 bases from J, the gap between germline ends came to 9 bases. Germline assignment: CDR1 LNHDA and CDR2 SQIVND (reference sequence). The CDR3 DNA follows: TGTGCCAGTAGTATTCAGGGATCCACTGAAGCTTTCTTT. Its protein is CASSIQGSTEAFF.

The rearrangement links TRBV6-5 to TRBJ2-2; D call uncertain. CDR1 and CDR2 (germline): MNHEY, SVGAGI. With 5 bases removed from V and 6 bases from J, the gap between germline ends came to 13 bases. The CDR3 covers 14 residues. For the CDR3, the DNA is TGTGCCAGCAGTACCTCCGGAAGCGCCGGGGAGCTGTTTTTT. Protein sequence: CASSTSGSAGELFF.

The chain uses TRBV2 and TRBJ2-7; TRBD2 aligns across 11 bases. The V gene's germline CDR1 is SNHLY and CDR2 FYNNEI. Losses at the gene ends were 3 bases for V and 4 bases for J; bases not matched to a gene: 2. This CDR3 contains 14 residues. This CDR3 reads CASSESSGRYEQYF. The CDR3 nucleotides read TGTGCCAGCAGTGAGTCTAGCGGGAGGTACGAGCAGTACTTC.

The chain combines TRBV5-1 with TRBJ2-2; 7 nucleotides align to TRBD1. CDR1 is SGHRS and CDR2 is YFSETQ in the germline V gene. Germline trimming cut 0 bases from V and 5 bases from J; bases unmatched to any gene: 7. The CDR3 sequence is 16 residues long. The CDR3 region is CASSLVGGTPTGELFF. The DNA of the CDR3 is TGCGCCAGCAGCTTGGTAGGGGGCACCCCAACCGGGGAGCTGTTTTTT.

CDR3 sequence: CASSFDRGDGELFF. The CDR3 DNA follows: TGTGCCAGCAGTTTTGACAGGGGTGACGGGGAGCTGTTTTTT. The chain links TRBV5-4 to TRBJ2-2; 8 bases line up with TRBD1. Germline V gene data show CDR1 as SGHNT and CDR2 as YYREEE (reference sequence). V was clipped by 5 bases and J by 7 bases; unmatched bases: 7. This CDR3 has 14 amino acids.

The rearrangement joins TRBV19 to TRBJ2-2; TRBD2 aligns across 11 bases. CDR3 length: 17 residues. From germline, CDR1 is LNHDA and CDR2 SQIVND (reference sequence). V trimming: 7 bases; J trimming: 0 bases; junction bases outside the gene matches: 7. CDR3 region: CASIRLAGSPNTGELFF. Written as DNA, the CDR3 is TGTGCCAGTATAAGACTAGCGGGATCGCCGAACACCGGGGAGCTGTTTTTT. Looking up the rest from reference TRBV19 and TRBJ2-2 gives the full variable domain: DGGITQSPKYLFRKEGQNVTLSCEQNLNHDAMYWYRQDPGQGLRLIYYSQIVNDFQKGDIAEGYSVSREKKESFPLTVTSAQKNPTAFYLCASIRLAGSPNTGELFFGEGSRLTVL.

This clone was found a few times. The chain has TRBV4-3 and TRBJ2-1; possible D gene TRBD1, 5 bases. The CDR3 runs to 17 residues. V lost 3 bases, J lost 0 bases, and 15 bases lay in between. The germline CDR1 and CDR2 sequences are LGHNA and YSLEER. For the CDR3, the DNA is TGCGCCAGCAGCCAGAGTTTGACAGCCAGCTCCTACAATGAGCAGTTCTTC. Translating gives CASSQSLTASSYNEQFF.

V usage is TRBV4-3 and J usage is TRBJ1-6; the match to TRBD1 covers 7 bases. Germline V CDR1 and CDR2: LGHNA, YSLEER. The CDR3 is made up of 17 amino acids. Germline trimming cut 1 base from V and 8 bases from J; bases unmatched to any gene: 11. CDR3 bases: TGCGCCAGCAGCCAAGTCGCCAACAGGGGAGCGGATTCACCCCTCCACTTT. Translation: CASSQVANRGADSPLHF.

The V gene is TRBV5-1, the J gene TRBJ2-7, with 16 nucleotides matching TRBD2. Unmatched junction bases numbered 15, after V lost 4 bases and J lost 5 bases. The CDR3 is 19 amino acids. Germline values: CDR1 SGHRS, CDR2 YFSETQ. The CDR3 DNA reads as TGCGCCAGCAGCCTGGATGGCTACGGGACTAGCGGGGGGGCCCACGAGCAGTACTTC. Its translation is CASSLDGYGTSGGAHEQYF.

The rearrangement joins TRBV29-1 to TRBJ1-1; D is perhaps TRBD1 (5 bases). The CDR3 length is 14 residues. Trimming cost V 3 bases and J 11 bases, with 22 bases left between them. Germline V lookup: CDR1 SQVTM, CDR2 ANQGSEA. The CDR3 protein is CSVELGYAGRVAFF. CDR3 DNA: TGCAGCGTTGAGTTAGGTTATGCTGGCAGGGTCGCTTTCTTT.

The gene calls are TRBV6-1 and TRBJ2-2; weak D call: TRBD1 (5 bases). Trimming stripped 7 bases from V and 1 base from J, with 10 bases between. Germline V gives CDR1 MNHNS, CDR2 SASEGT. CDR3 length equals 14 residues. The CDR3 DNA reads TGTGCCAGCACACGGACAATGAACACCGGGGAGCTGTTTTTT. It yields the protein CASTRTMNTGELFF.

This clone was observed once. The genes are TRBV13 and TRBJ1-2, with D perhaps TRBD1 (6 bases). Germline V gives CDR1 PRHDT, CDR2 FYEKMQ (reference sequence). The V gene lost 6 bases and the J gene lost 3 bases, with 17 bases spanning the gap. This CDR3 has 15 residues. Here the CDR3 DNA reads TGTGCCAGCAGTACCCTGCGGGGGCAATACTATGGCTACACCTTC. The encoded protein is CASSTLRGQYYGYTF.